The 10 T cell receptor beta chains below all came from one sample that was sequenced in a study of T cell repertoires in cytomegalovirus infection. One entry per CDR3 protein, called by TCRdb with MiXCR from the reads. The sample includes 650,000 to 900,000 distinct CDR3 sequences, approximately 32% seen only once; the top ten take 12%. Their antigen targets remain unknown. The specimen comprised cultured CD8+ T cells from PBMCs, sampled from culture after CMV antigen stimulation. All receptors come from a human donor in good health (CMV status not recorded). Some clones in this sample may be carry-over from other donors' samples.

The chain employs TRBV15 and TRBJ1-4, with unresolved D. Germline values: CDR1 LNHNV, CDR2 YYDKDF (reference sequence). With 0 bases removed from V and 5 bases from J, the gap between germline ends came to 10 bases. This CDR3 spans 15 amino acids. CDR3 bases: TGTGCCACCAGCAGAGATCGTTCTATCAATGAAAAACTGTTTTTT. Protein sequence: CATSRDRSINEKLFF.

This clonotype has a count of ten or more. The rearrangement joins TRBV7-6 to TRBJ2-2, with TRBD2 matching over 10 bases. The CDR3 covers 15 residues. CDR1 and CDR2 from the germline V gene are SGHVS and FNYEAQ. Trimming removed 2 bases from V and 3 bases from J; junction bases left unmatched: 0. The CDR3 region has the DNA TGTGCCAGCAGCTTACTAGCGGGGGACACCGGGGAGCTGTTTTTT. Translating gives CASSLLAGDTGELFF.

The chain has TRBV7-3 and TRBJ2-4, with 8 nucleotides matching TRBD1. V trimming: 5 bases; J trimming: 8 bases; junction bases outside the gene matches: 5. In germline, CDR1 is SGHTA, CDR2 FQGTGA. This CDR3 contains 13 residues. CDR3 amino acids: CASSQGAGDIQYF. The DNA for the CDR3 is TGTGCCAGCAGCCAGGGGGCCGGAGACATTCAGTACTTC.

This clonotype occurred a few times. The chain has TRBV14 and TRBJ1-6; unclear D gene. In germline, CDR1 is SGHDN, CDR2 FVKESK. V was trimmed by 6 bases and J by 7 bases, leaving 7 bases between them. CDR3 length equals 12 residues. CDR3 nucleotides: TGTGCCAGCAGGTCGGGGAATTCACCCCTCCACTTT. Its protein is CASRSGNSPLHF. The entire variable domain, with the rest obtained from reference TRBV14 and TRBJ1-6, is as follows: EAGVTQFPSHSVIEKGQTVTLRCDPISGHDNLYWYRRVMGKEIKFLLHFVKESKQDESGMPNNRFLAERTGGTYSTLKVQPAELEDSGVYFCASRSGNSPLHFGNGTRLTVT.

This clonotype was seen a handful of times. The genes are TRBV6-5 and TRBJ1-1; D not resolved. Germline V gene sequence: CDR1 MNHEY, CDR2 SVGAGI. The CDR3 contains 13 residues. V was pared by 2 bases and J by 5 bases, with 9 bases between. The CDR3 nucleotides read TGTGCCAGCAGTTACAATATATTGACTGAAGCTTTCTTT. This codes for CASSYNILTEAFF.

This clonotype has a handful of counts. A read error is possible here, since a much larger clone lies one base away. The chain recombines TRBV11-2 with TRBJ1-1; D not resolved. Per germline, CDR1 SGHAT and CDR2 FQNNGV. This CDR3 spans 19 amino acids. V lost 1 base and J lost 0, with 21 bases in between. The CDR3 region is CASSLAFFPRNDMNTEAFF. In DNA form, the CDR3 reads TGTGCCAGCAGCTTAGCCTTCTTCCCCAGAAACGACATGAACACTGAAGCTTTCTTT. Full variable domain (remainder filled in from reference TRBV11-2 and TRBJ1-1): EAGVAQSPRYKIIEKRQSVAFWCNPISGHATLYWYQQILGQGPKLLIQFQNNGVVDDSQLPKDRFSAERLKGVDSTLKIQPAKLEDSAVYLCASSLAFFPRNDMNTEAFFGQGTRLTVV.

This clonotype was counted only a few times. The V gene is TRBV28, the J gene TRBJ1-5; TRBD1 matches at 8 bases. The CDR3 is 13 residues long. J lost 6 bases, V lost 7 bases, and 5 bases had no gene match. The germline V gene encodes CDR1 MDHEN and CDR2 SYDVKM. This CDR3 reads CASTARGPQPQHF. The CDR3 nucleotides are TGTGCCAGCACCGCCAGGGGGCCTCAGCCCCAGCATTTT.

For this clonotype: This may be a read error, as it is one base from a much larger clone. The gene calls are TRBV6-5 and TRBJ2-3; TRBD1 or TRBD2 may be the D gene (5 bases each). The germline V gene has CDR1 MNHEY and CDR2 SVGAGI. This CDR3 has 14 amino acids. Deletions cut 5 bases from V and 2 bases from J, with 11 bases between. The CDR3 spells CASSGAGTTDTQYF. The CDR3 DNA sequence: TGTGCCAGCAGTGGTGCAGGGACCACAGATACGCAGTATTTT.

This clonotype has only a few counts. The chain carries TRBV14 and TRBJ2-7; D ambiguous. The CDR3 is made up of 13 amino acids. The ends were cut back, 1 base at V and 0 bases at J, with 4 bases in the middle. CDR1 and CDR2 (germline): SGHDN, FVKESK. CDR3 bases: TGTGCCAGCAGCCAAGGGTACTCCTACGAGCAGTACGTC. This gives the protein CASSQGYSYEQYV.

This clonotype has more than one count but fewer than ten. The chain links TRBV7-6 to TRBJ1-6, with TRBD1 matching 10 bases. Germline lookup yields CDR1 SGHVS and CDR2 FNYEAQ. The CDR3 has 14 residues. The V segment lost 5 bases and the J segment 7 bases; nucleotides outside the gene matches: 2. The CDR3 sequence: CASSKGQGNSPLHF. CDR3 DNA sequence: TGTGCCAGCAGCAAGGGACAGGGGAATTCACCCCTCCACTTT.